The rows below give T cell receptor beta chains drawn from one sample of a study of cytomegalovirus exposure and HLA in healthy donors. Profiled with immunoSEQ multiplex PCR; TCRdb holds only in-frame clones, not every one. The sample shows about 140,000 clones, more than 70% of them seen only once. Specimen: PBMCs. The receptor source for this set is a man aged 40-49 years in good health and CMV-seronegative. Each CDR3 is given with its conserved first and last residue. D genes are given only for firm matches. The size entry is marked missing in some rows and otherwise reads once, few, many or a size class.

len	j_gene	d_gene	v_gene	abundance	CDR3nt	CDR3aa
16	TRBJ1-4	TRBD1	TRBV6-1	-	TGTGCCAGCAGTGAAATGGAGGGACAGGGGAATGAAAAACTGTTTTTT	CASSEMEGQGNEKLFF
13	TRBJ1-1	-	TRBV29-1	-	TGCAGCGTTGCCCCCTGGACAGTCTCCAAAGCTTTCTTT	CSVAPWTVSKAFF
14	TRBJ2-7	TRBD2	TRBV28	-	TGTGCCAGCACACCAGCGGGAGGGCCACACGAGCAGTACTTC	CASTPAGGPHEQYF
13	TRBJ2-1	-	TRBV6-5	-	TGTGCCAGCAGTTACGGTCATGAGACAGAGCAGTTCTTC	CASSYGHETEQFF
18	TRBJ1-6	-	TRBV19	-	TGTGCCAGTATAGCAAACCCCCACTGGTTCTCCTATAATTCACCCCTCCACTTT	CASIANPHWFSYNSPLHF
16	TRBJ2-1	TRBD2	TRBV2	-	TGTGCCAGCGCGTACTCGGGGGGACTAGCCAACAATGAGCAGTTCTTC	CASAYSGGLANNEQFF
17	TRBJ2-3	TRBD2	TRBV2	once	TGTGCCAGCAGTTTCGGGACTAGCGGGGGGGCACCAGATACGCAGTATTTT	CASSFGTSGGAPDTQYF
14	TRBJ2-7	TRBD1	TRBV9	-	TGTGCCAGCAGCGTAGCTGGACAGGGGGACGAGCAGTACTTC	CASSVAGQGDEQYF
14	TRBJ1-5	TRBD1	TRBV7-9	-	TGTGCCAGCAGCCCACTCAGGGGGGATCAGCCCCAGCATTTT	CASSPLRGDQPQHF
15	TRBJ2-7	-	TRBV30	-	TGTGCCTGGAGTGTACCGGGGGGCAACTCCTACGAGCAGTACTTC	CAWSVPGGNSYEQYF
14	TRBJ2-1	TRBD2	TRBV5-1	-	TGCGCCAGCAGTGCCACTAGCGAGGGAAATGAGCAGTTCTTC	CASSATSEGNEQFF
16	TRBJ2-1	-	TRBV5-4	-	TGTGCCAGCAGCTTGGGAGCGGCAACCTCCTACAATGAGCAGTTCTTC	CASSLGAATSYNEQFF
16	TRBJ2-3	-	TRBV7-2	-	TGTGCCAGCAGCTTTTTGGGGAGTGGGAGCACAGATACGCAGTATTTT	CASSFLGSGSTDTQYF
15	TRBJ1-5	TRBD1	TRBV7-2	-	TGTGCCAGCAGCTATCGACAGGGACTCAATCAGCCCCAGCATTTT	CASSYRQGLNQPQHF
12	TRBJ2-1	-	TRBV11-2	-	TGTGCCAGCAGCCCTAGGGCGGGTGAGCAGTTCTTC	CASSPRAGEQFF
14	TRBJ2-5	-	TRBV6-5	-	TGTGCCAGCATGCGGACAGAGTCACAAGAGACCCAGTACTTC	CASMRTESQETQYF
17	TRBJ2-3	TRBD1	TRBV25-1	few	TGTGCCAGCAGTGAATCCCGGGGGACAGGGCTAACAGATACGCAGTATTTT	CASSESRGTGLTDTQYF
15	TRBJ2-1	TRBD2	TRBV9	few	TGTGCCAGCAGCGTAGGTCCTAGCGGGTACAATGAGCAGTTCTTC	CASSVGPSGYNEQFF
18	TRBJ2-3	TRBD2	TRBV15	-	TGTGCCACCAGCAGCCGACTCGGGGGACGGGGGGGCACAGATACGCAGTATTTT	CATSSRLGGRGGTDTQYF
17	TRBJ2-7	TRBD2	TRBV29-1	-	TGCAGCGTCCTCGGGAGGGGGGATAGCGGGAGGATCTACGAGCAGTACTTC	CSVLGRGDSGRIYEQYF
15	TRBJ1-1	TRBD1	TRBV6-5	-	TGTGCCAGCAGTTCCCAAACAGGGGGCGAACTAGAAGCTTTCTTT	CASSSQTGGELEAFF
16	TRBJ2-1	TRBD2	TRBV7-2	-	TGTGCCAGCAGCTGGGTGGCGGGGGGGCCCTACAATGAGCAGTTCTTC	CASSWVAGGPYNEQFF
14	TRBJ1-5	-	TRBV7-9	-	TGTGCCAGCAGCTTAGATGCGGGGCAACAGCCCCAGCATTTT	CASSLDAGQQPQHF
18	TRBJ2-5	TRBD2	TRBV4-1	-	TGCGCCAGCAGCCAAGATCCGGCGGGACTAGCCCTCCGAGAGACCCAGTACTTC	CASSQDPAGLALRETQYF
15	TRBJ2-3	-	TRBV7-6	-	TGTGCCAGCAGCTTCGGTACGGTTAGCACAGATACGCAGTATTTT	CASSFGTVSTDTQYF
14	TRBJ2-7	-	TRBV9	-	TGTGCCAGCAGCGTAATTCCGGGGGACCCCCAGCAGTACTTC	CASSVIPGDPQQYF
13	TRBJ2-2	-	TRBV7-9	-	TGTGCCAGCAGCCGGGGGTACACCGGGGAGCTGTTTTTT	CASSRGYTGELFF
15	TRBJ2-1	-	TRBV7-2	few	TGTGCCAGCAGCTTAGGGAGTAGCTCCTACAATGAGCAGTTCTTC	CASSLGSSSYNEQFF
17	TRBJ2-7	-	TRBV7-2	-	TGTGCCAGCAGCTACGCCAATGCACCACTGCCGATGTACGAGCAGTACTTC	CASSYANAPLPMYEQYF
13	TRBJ2-1	-	TRBV2	-	TGTGCCAGCATGTTGAGCTCCTACAATGAGCAGTTCTTC	CASMLSSYNEQFF
13	TRBJ2-3	-	TRBV2	few	TGTGCCTCCTGCGGGGCGAGGACAGATACGCAGTATTTT	CASCGARTDTQYF
13	TRBJ2-7	-	TRBV30	-	TGTGCCTGGAGTGTAGGGTCTCTCGCGGGCCTTACCTTC	CAWSVGSLAGLTF
12	TRBJ2-3	-	TRBV5-1	-	TGCGCCAGCTCCTACTCGGGTGAAGCGCAGTATTTT	CASSYSGEAQYF
15	TRBJ2-3	-	TRBV5-1	-	TGCGCCAGCAGCTCAACCCCGGGGTATATAGATACGCAGTATTTT	CASSSTPGYIDTQYF
15	TRBJ1-1	-	TRBV7-2	-	TGTGCCAGCAGCCCGGACACCTCGGGGAACACTGAAGCTTTCTTT	CASSPDTSGNTEAFF
13	TRBJ2-7	-	TRBV6-5	once	TGTGCCAGCAGTTACTCCAGCGGGCCCGAGCAGTACTTC	CASSYSSGPEQYF
17	TRBJ1-1	TRBD1	TRBV4-2	-	TGTGCCAGCAGCCAGGGAATTCCGGGACAGGGGAACACTGAAGCTTTCTTT	CASSQGIPGQGNTEAFF
13	TRBJ1-1	-	TRBV25-1	many	TGTGCCAGCACTGGGGACATCAGGACTGAAGCTTTCTTT	CASTGDIRTEAFF
15	TRBJ2-7	TRBD2	TRBV25-1	-	TGTGCCAGCAGTGGGCCGGGACTAGCATCCTACGAGCAGTACTTC	CASSGPGLASYEQYF
15	TRBJ2-5	TRBD1	TRBV5-6	-	TGTGCCAGCAGCTCGGGACAGGGGGCTGGAGAGACCCAGTACTTC	CASSSGQGAGETQYF
14	TRBJ1-4	TRBD1	TRBV6-5	-	TGTGCCAGCAGTTCAGGGGGCTTTCCTGAAAAACTGTTTTTT	CASSSGGFPEKLFF
15	TRBJ1-3	-	TRBV30	-	TGTGCCTGGAGTGGAGGGCCCTTCTCTGGAAACACCATATATTTT	CAWSGGPFSGNTIYF
15	TRBJ1-2	TRBD1	TRBV7-9	-	TGTGCCAGCAGTTACAGCCGGGACAGGGGGTATGGCTACACCTTC	CASSYSRDRGYGYTF
11	TRBJ2-7	-	TRBV11-3	-	TGTGCCACTGCAGGTTACGACGAGCAGTACTTC	CATAGYDEQYF
15	TRBJ1-4	TRBD1	TRBV6-6	-	TGTGCCAGCATCGGACAGGAGGCAACTAATGAAAAACTGTTTTTT	CASIGQEATNEKLFF
15	TRBJ1-2	-	TRBV7-6	-	TGTGCCAGCAGCTTAGCGCGTCAGGGTGGTGGCGGCTACACCTTC	CASSLARQGGGGYTF
16	TRBJ2-3	TRBD2	TRBV11-3	-	TGTGCCAGCAGCCCGCGAACGGGGGGTTCCACAGATACGCAGTATTTT	CASSPRTGGSTDTQYF
14	TRBJ2-7	-	TRBV5-6	-	TGTGCCAGCAGCGCGACGGAGGTCAGAGCCGAGCAGTACTTC	CASSATEVRAEQYF
16	TRBJ1-6	-	TRBV11-3	few	TGTGCCAGCAGCTTGGGGCGGACGAGGAGTAATTCACCCCTCCACTTT	CASSLGRTRSNSPLHF
10	TRBJ1-3	-	TRBV19	-	TGTGCCAGCGTAGGAAACACCATATATTTT	CASVGNTIYF
15	TRBJ2-3	TRBD1	TRBV6-6	-	TGTGCCAGCAGACCCGGACAGGGGAAGTCAGATACGCAGTATTTT	CASRPGQGKSDTQYF
17	TRBJ2-3	TRBD2	TRBV7-7	-	TGTGCCAGCAGCTTAGGCGCGGGCGGGGGGAACACAGATACGCAGTATTTT	CASSLGAGGGNTDTQYF
15	TRBJ2-3	-	TRBV9	-	TGTGCCAGCAGCGTCGAAGCTTTGGGCACAGATACGCAGTATTTT	CASSVEALGTDTQYF
16	TRBJ2-1	TRBD1	TRBV11-1	-	TGTGCCAGCAGCTTAGCTGGGACAGGGGGGGTCAATGAGCAGTTCTTC	CASSLAGTGGVNEQFF
12	TRBJ2-1	-	TRBV15	few	TGTGCCACCAGCAGAGATCGGACAGAGCAGTTCTTC	CATSRDRTEQFF
15	TRBJ2-1	-	TRBV7-9	-	TGTGCCAGCAGTGCCCGAGGGAGCTCCTACAATGAGCAGTTCTTC	CASSARGSSYNEQFF
14	TRBJ2-1	-	TRBV11-3	-	TGTGCCAGCAGCCTGACAGCAACCTACAATGAGCAGTTCTTC	CASSLTATYNEQFF
16	TRBJ2-2	-	TRBV6-6	-	TGTGCCAGCAGTTACCTAATGGGGGGAAACACCGGGGAGCTGTTTTTT	CASSYLMGGNTGELFF
16	TRBJ1-4	TRBD1	TRBV11-2	-	TGTGCCAGCAGCTTGGGGACAGTTGCAACTAATGAAAAACTGTTTTTT	CASSLGTVATNEKLFF
16	TRBJ2-1	-	TRBV6-6	-	TGTGCCAGCAGTTACTCGCGGCTATTTGTAAACAATGAGCAGTTCTTC	CASSYSRLFVNNEQFF